The present T cell receptor (beta chain) was sequenced within a study of T cell responses to AZD1222 COVID-19 vaccine. Regarding the study as a whole: Two doses of AZD1222 preceded a rise in Spike-specific TCR breadth and depth. Donor demographics were predominantly white British with a female majority; clonal diversity may be underestimated.

CDR3 length: 16 amino acids. Germline V gene lookup returns CDR1 SGHVS and CDR2 FQNEAQ. The V gene end was trimmed by 4 bases and the J gene end by 3 bases; junction bases not matched to a gene: 12. To note about this clone: What it binds is unknown.

Profiled with immunoSEQ multiplex PCR; TCRdb holds only in-frame clones, not every one. This sample has over 150,000 clones, with 92% found just once. Specimen: peripheral blood, collected on day 0 of AZD1222 vaccination. The clonotype comes from an adult in good health. The chain has TRBV7-8 and TRBJ2-7; 7 bases are a match to TRBD2. CDR3 protein: CASSSQMASGLYEQYF. The CDR3 nucleotides are TGTGCCAGCAGCTCCCAGATGGCTAGCGGACTCTACGAGCAGTACTTC.